The rows below give T cell receptor beta chains drawn from one sample of a study of early T cells in non-severe SARS-CoV-2 infection. TCRdb recomputed calls from the 5' RACE reads with MiXCR, one row per CDR3 protein. The sample consists of over 60,000 distinct CDR3 sequences, around 10% of them appearing once. The sample consisted of whole blood, taken at baseline. These receptors were obtained from an adult who was a healthcare worker with PCR-confirmed SARS-CoV-2 infection or an uninfected control (not recorded which). CDR3s include the opening cysteine and the closing phenylalanine or tryptophan.

J gene: TRBJ2-5
V gene: TRBV13
CDR3 protein: CASSPGLAGGQETQYF

J gene: TRBJ1-5
V gene: TRBV3-1
CDR3 protein: CASSAAPNQPQHF

J gene: TRBJ2-2
V gene: TRBV3-1
CDR3 protein: CASSQVLTPGELFF

J gene: TRBJ1-6
V gene: TRBV6-2/TRBV6-3
CDR3 protein: CASSDGTRGNSPLHF

J gene: TRBJ2-7
V gene: TRBV2
CDR3 protein: CASSGPYEQYF

J gene: TRBJ1-2
V gene: TRBV6-5
CDR3 protein: CASSYTGNYGYTF

J gene: TRBJ2-7
V gene: TRBV19
CDR3 protein: CATRQGNEQYF

J gene: TRBJ2-5
V gene: TRBV2
CDR3 protein: CASRVRGAETQYF

J gene: TRBJ2-7
V gene: TRBV7-2
CDR3 protein: CASSLGRANEQYF

J gene: TRBJ1-2
V gene: TRBV19
CDR3 protein: CASSISGGADGYTF

J gene: TRBJ2-2
V gene: TRBV11-2
CDR3 protein: CASRQPGTSIGELFF

J gene: TRBJ2-3
V gene: TRBV19
CDR3 protein: CASSISLRGGTDTQYF

J gene: TRBJ1-2
V gene: TRBV20-1
CDR3 protein: CSAREALGYTF

J gene: TRBJ2-1
V gene: TRBV18
CDR3 protein: CAGRGPALNEQFF

J gene: TRBJ2-1
V gene: TRBV9
CDR3 protein: CASDNIYNEQFF

J gene: TRBJ1-5
V gene: TRBV20-1
CDR3 protein: CSANSGTGGSQPQHF

J gene: TRBJ1-6
V gene: TRBV12-3/TRBV12-4
CDR3 protein: CASSILTGGFSPLHF

J gene: TRBJ1-6
V gene: TRBV6-5
CDR3 protein: CASSPGTSEHSPLHF

J gene: TRBJ1-5
V gene: TRBV6-2/TRBV6-3
CDR3 protein: CASRRRGSNQPQHF

J gene: TRBJ2-2
V gene: TRBV5-4
CDR3 protein: CASSSGTTNTGELFF

J gene: TRBJ2-2
V gene: TRBV5-1
CDR3 protein: CASSSNLDGELFF

J gene: TRBJ2-3
V gene: TRBV12-3/TRBV12-4
CDR3 protein: CASSFRGLGTDTQYF

J gene: TRBJ2-2
V gene: TRBV6-2/TRBV6-3
CDR3 protein: CASRDGELFF

J gene: TRBJ2-2
V gene: TRBV29-1
CDR3 protein: CSVEAGQGAPGELFF

J gene: TRBJ2-5
V gene: TRBV12-3/TRBV12-4
CDR3 protein: CASSGPAGETQYF

J gene: TRBJ2-5
V gene: TRBV6-6
CDR3 protein: CASIYGPGEQETQYF

J gene: TRBJ2-7
V gene: TRBV20-1
CDR3 protein: CSARRGETGNEQYF

J gene: TRBJ2-4
V gene: TRBV29-1
CDR3 protein: CSTGGDAKNIQYF

J gene: TRBJ2-1
V gene: TRBV5-1
CDR3 protein: CASSPGTSAYNEQFF

J gene: TRBJ2-7
V gene: TRBV7-9
CDR3 protein: CASSSTSGFSYEQYF

J gene: TRBJ1-5
V gene: TRBV11-2
CDR3 protein: CASSLESNQPQHF

J gene: TRBJ2-5
V gene: TRBV12-3/TRBV12-4
CDR3 protein: CASSRGMGSQYF

J gene: TRBJ2-2
V gene: TRBV7-8
CDR3 protein: CASSLSTGGSGELFF

J gene: TRBJ1-6
V gene: TRBV20-1
CDR3 protein: CCARASETGASPLHF

J gene: TRBJ1-2
V gene: TRBV5-5
CDR3 protein: CASSLQGPNYGYTF

J gene: TRBJ2-1
V gene: TRBV6-4
CDR3 protein: CASSPGTSGNNEQFF

J gene: TRBJ1-5
V gene: TRBV19
CDR3 protein: CASSRSRTGLNQPQHF

J gene: TRBJ2-3
V gene: TRBV7-2
CDR3 protein: CASSLALGFTDTQYF

J gene: TRBJ2-5
V gene: TRBV11-2
CDR3 protein: CASSLAARLAVGETQYF

J gene: TRBJ2-7
V gene: TRBV12-3/TRBV12-4
CDR3 protein: CASSLRQGREQYF

J gene: TRBJ1-1
V gene: TRBV27
CDR3 protein: CASSSRDRQAFF

J gene: TRBJ2-2
V gene: TRBV12-3/TRBV12-4
CDR3 protein: CASSPGGSNTGELFF

J gene: TRBJ1-6
V gene: TRBV5-8
CDR3 protein: CASRLTGSYNSPLHF

J gene: TRBJ2-5
V gene: TRBV28
CDR3 protein: CASSGAGVQETQYF

J gene: TRBJ2-4
V gene: TRBV7-2
CDR3 protein: CASSLELARVQYF

J gene: TRBJ2-3
V gene: TRBV3-1
CDR3 protein: CASSQWGTPDTQYF

J gene: TRBJ2-1
V gene: TRBV6-5
CDR3 protein: CASSYLVAGGPNEQFF

J gene: TRBJ2-7
V gene: TRBV29-1
CDR3 protein: CSVEPDDGESGEQYF

J gene: TRBJ2-1
V gene: TRBV13
CDR3 protein: CASSQGDRATNEQFF

J gene: TRBJ1-1
V gene: TRBV7-9
CDR3 protein: CAYGGQTNTEAFF

J gene: TRBJ1-5
V gene: TRBV2
CDR3 protein: CASSDEDRADQPQHF

J gene: TRBJ2-7
V gene: TRBV20-1
CDR3 protein: CSAPSDRSHEQYF

J gene: TRBJ1-1
V gene: TRBV20-1
CDR3 protein: CSAFNPAGTGTEAFF

J gene: TRBJ2-7
V gene: TRBV7-8
CDR3 protein: CASSLTRVGADAYEQYF

J gene: TRBJ1-6
V gene: TRBV6-2/TRBV6-3
CDR3 protein: CASSQAVWNSPLHF

J gene: TRBJ1-1
V gene: TRBV7-9
CDR3 protein: CASTHDRANTEAFF

J gene: TRBJ1-1
V gene: TRBV12-3/TRBV12-4
CDR3 protein: CASSLLRTNTEAFF

J gene: TRBJ1-2
V gene: TRBV20-1
CDR3 protein: CSALDLRDRVYGYTF